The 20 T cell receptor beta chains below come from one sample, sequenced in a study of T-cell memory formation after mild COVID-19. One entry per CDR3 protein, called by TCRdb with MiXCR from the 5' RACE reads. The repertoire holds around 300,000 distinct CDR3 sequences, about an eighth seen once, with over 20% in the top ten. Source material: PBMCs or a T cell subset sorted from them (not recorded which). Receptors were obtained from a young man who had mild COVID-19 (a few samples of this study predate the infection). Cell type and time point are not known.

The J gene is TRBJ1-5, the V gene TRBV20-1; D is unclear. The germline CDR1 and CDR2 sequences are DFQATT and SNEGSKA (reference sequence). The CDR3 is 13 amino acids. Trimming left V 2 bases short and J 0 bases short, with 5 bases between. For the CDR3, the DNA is TGCAGTGCTAGAATTAGTAGCAATCAGCCCCAGCATTTT. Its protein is CSARISSNQPQHF.

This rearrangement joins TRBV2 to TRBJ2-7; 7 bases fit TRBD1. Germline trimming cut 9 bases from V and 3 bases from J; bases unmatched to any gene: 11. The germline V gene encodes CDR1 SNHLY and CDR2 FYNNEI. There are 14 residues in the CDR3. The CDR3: CASSLRGGNYEQYF. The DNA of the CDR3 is TGTGCCAGTTCCCTGCGAGGGGGCAACTACGAGCAGTACTTC.

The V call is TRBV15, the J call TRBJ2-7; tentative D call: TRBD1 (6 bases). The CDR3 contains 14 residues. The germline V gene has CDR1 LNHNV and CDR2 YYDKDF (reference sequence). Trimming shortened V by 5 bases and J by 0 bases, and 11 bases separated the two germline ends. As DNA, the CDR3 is TGTGCCACCAGCGCCCGGGACACCTCCTACGAGCAGTACTTC. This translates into CATSARDTSYEQYF.

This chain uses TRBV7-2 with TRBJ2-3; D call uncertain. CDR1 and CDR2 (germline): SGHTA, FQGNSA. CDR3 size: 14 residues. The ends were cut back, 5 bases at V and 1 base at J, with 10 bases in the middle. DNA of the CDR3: TGTGCCAGCAGCCGCCAGCCCGGCACAGATACGCAGTATTTT. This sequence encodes CASSRQPGTDTQYF.

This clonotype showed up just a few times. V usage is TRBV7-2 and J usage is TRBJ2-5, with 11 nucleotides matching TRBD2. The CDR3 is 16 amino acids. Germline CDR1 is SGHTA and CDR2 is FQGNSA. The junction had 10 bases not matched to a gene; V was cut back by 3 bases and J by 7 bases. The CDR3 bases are TGTGCCAGCAGCTTGCCCGGGACTAGCGGATCTCTGACCCAGTACTTC. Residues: CASSLPGTSGSLTQYF. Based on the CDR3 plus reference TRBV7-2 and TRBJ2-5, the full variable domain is GAGVSQSPSNKVTEKGKDVELRCDPISGHTALYWYRQSLGQGLEFLIYFQGNSAPDKSGLPSDRFSAERTGGSVSTLTIQRTQQEDSAVYLCASSLPGTSGSLTQYFGPGTRLLVL.

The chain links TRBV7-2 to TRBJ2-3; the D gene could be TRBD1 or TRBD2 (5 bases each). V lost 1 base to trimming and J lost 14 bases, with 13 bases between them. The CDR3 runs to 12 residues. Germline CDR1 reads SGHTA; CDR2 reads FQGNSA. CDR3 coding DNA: TGTGCCAGCAGCTTAGATCACAGGCTAGCGTATTTT. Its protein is CASSLDHRLAYF.

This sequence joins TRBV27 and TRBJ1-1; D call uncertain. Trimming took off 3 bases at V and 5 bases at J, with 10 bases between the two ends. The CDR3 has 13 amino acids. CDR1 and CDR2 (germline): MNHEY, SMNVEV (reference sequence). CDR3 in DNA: TGTGCCAGCAGTTTGTCAGTTGTAACTGAAGCTTTCTTT. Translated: CASSLSVVTEAFF.

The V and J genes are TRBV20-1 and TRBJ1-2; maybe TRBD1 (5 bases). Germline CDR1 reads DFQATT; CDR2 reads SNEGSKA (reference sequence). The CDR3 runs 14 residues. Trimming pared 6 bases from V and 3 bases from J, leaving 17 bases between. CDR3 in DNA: TGCAGTGCCCCCACCCGGGGGGGAGACTATGGCTACACCTTC. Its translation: CSAPTRGGDYGYTF.

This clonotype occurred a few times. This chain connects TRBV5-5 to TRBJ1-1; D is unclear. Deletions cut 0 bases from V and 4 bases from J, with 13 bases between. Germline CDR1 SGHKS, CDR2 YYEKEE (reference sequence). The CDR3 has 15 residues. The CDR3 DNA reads TGTGCCAGCAGCTTGGACGAGAGGACGGGCACTGAAGCTTTCTTT. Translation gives CASSLDERTGTEAFF.

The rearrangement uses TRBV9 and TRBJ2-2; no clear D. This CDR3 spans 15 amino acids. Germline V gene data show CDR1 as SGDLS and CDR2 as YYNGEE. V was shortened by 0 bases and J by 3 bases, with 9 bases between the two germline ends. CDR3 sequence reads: CASSVVSAYTGELFF. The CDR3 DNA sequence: TGTGCCAGCAGCGTAGTTTCCGCGTACACCGGGGAGCTGTTTTTT.

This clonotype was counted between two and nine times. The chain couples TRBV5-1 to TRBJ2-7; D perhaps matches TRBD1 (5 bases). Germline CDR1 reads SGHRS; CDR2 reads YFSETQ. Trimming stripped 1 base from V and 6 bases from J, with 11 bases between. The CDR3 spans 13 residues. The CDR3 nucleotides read TGCGCCAGCAGCTTGTCCAGGGATGGCGAGCAGTACTTC. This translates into CASSLSRDGEQYF.

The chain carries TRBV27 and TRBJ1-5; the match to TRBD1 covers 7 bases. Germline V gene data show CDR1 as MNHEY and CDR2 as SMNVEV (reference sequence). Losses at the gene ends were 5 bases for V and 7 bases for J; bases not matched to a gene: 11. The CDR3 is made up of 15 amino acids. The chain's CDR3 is CASSAVTGSKQPQHF. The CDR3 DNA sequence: TGTGCCAGCAGTGCGGTGACAGGGTCCAAACAGCCCCAGCATTTT.

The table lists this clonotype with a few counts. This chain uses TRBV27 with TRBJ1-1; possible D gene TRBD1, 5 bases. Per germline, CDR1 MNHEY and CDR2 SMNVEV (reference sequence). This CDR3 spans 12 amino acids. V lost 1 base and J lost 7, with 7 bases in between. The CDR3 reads CASSLLGREAFF. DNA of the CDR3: TGTGCCAGCAGTTTATTGGGACGTGAAGCTTTCTTT.

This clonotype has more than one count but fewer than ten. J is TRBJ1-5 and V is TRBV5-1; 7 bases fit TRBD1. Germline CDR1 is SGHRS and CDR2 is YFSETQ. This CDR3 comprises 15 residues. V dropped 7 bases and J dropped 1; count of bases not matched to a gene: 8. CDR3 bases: TGCGCCAGCTCCGAGTCGGGACAGAGCAATCAGCCCCAGCATTTT. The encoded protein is CASSESGQSNQPQHF. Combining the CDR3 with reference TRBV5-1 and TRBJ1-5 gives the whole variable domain KAGVTQTPRYLIKTRGQQVTLSCSPISGHRSVSWYQQTPGQGLQFLFEYFSETQRNKGNFPGRFSGRQFSNSRSEMNVSTLELGDSALYLCASSESGQSNQPQHFGDGTRLSIL.

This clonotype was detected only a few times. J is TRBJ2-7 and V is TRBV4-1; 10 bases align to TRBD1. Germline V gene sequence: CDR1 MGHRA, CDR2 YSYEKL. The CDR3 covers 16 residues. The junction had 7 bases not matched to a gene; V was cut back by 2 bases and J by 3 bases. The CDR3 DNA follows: TGCGCCAGCAGCCAATTAGGACAGGGGGTTGACTACGAGCAGTACTTC. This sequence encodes CASSQLGQGVDYEQYF.

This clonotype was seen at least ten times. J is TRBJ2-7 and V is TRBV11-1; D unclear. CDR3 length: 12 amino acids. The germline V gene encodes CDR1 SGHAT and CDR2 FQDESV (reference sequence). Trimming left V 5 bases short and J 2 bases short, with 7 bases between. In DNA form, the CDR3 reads TGTGCCAGCAGCCTCTGGACCTACGAGCAGTACTTC. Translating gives CASSLWTYEQYF.

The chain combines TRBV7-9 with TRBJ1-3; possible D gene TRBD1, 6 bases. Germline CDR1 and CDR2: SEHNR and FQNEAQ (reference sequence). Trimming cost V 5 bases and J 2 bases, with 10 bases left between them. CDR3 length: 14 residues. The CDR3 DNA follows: TGTGCCAGCAGCACCAGGGACACTGGAAACACCATATATTTT. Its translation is CASSTRDTGNTIYF. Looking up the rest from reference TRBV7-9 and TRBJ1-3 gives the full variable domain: DTGVSQNPRHKITKRGQNVTFRCDPISEHNRLYWYRQTLGQGPEFLTYFQNEAQLEKSRLLSDRFSAERPKGSFSTLEIQRTEQGDSAMYLCASSTRDTGNTIYFGEGSWLTVV.

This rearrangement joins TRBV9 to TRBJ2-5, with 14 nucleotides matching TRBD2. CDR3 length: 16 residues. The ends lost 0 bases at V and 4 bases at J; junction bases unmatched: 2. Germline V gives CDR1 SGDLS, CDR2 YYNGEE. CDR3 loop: CASSVGLAGGRETQYF. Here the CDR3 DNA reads TGTGCCAGCAGCGTAGGACTAGCGGGGGGGCGAGAGACCCAGTACTTC.

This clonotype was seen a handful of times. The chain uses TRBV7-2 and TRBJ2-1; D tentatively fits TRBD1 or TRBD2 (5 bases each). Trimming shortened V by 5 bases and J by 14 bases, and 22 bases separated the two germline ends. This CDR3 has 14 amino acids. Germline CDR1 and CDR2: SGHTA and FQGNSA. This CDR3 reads CASSLEGSRGRKFF. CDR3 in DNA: TGTGCCAGCAGCCTAGAGGGGTCCCGGGGCCGAAAGTTCTTC.

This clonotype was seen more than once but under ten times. The CDR3 DNA reads TGTGCCTGTGCGGGGGCCAAAAACATTCAGTACTTC. Translating gives CACAGAKNIQYF. The chain carries TRBV30 and TRBJ2-4, with D tentatively TRBD2 (6 bases). CDR3 length equals 12 residues. Germline CDR1 is GTSNPN and CDR2 is SVGIG (reference sequence). Trimming removed 6 bases at V and 1 base at J, with 7 bases between.